These T cell receptor beta chains were read from a single sample in a study of blood T cell repertoires in COVID-19. Using immunoSEQ multiplex PCR, the repertoire was profiled, and TCRdb retains in-frame clones only, with some absent. The repertoire has 150,000 to 200,000 clones, over 70% of them found once; the top ten carry approximately 18%. The material sequenced was peripheral blood. Receptors were obtained from a woman aged 70 to 79 who had recovered from COVID-19. Each CDR3 is given with its conserved first and last residue. D genes are given only for firm matches. Some rows have no size entry. The others give once, few or many, or a class for an expanded clone.

D: -
J: TRBJ2-5
size: -
V: TRBV29-1
CDR3: CSVAYGETQYF
DNA: TGCAGCGTTGCTTACGGAGAGACCCAGTACTTC

D: TRBD2
J: TRBJ2-7
size: -
V: TRBV10-2
CDR3: CASRETSGSYEQYF
DNA: TGCGCCAGCAGGGAGACTAGCGGGAGTTACGAGCAGTACTTC

D: TRBD1
J: TRBJ1-2
size: once
V: TRBV18
CDR3: CASSPGQGGIYGYTF
DNA: TGTGCCAGCTCACCAGGACAGGGTGGAATTTATGGCTACACCTTC

D: -
J: TRBJ1-2
size: -
V: TRBV7-2
CDR3: CASSPQGLGNYGYTF
DNA: TGTGCCAGCAGCCCACAGGGATTGGGGAACTATGGCTACACCTTC

D: TRBD1
J: TRBJ2-2
size: -
V: TRBV27
CDR3: CASSTEANRGTGELFF
DNA: TGTGCCAGCAGTACGGAAGCAAACAGGGGCACCGGGGAGCTGTTTTTT

D: TRBD2
J: TRBJ2-2
size: -
V: TRBV11-3
CDR3: CASSRGSGANTGELFF
DNA: TGTGCCAGCAGCCGGGGTAGCGGGGCGAACACCGGGGAGCTGTTTTTT

D: -
J: TRBJ2-7
size: -
V: TRBV15
CDR3: CATSRDGGLLYEQYF
DNA: TGTGCCACCAGCAGAGATGGGGGACTCCTGTACGAGCAGTACTTC

D: TRBD1
J: TRBJ2-7
size: -
V: TRBV19
CDR3: CASTNRLGQGRNEQYF
DNA: TGTGCCAGTACCAACAGGCTGGGACAGGGAAGGAACGAGCAGTACTTC

D: -
J: TRBJ1-1
size: few
V: TRBV5-1
CDR3: CASSRDPYEGTEAFF
DNA: TGCGCCAGCAGCCGAGATCCGTATGAGGGCACTGAAGCTTTCTTT

D: -
J: TRBJ1-1
size: -
V: TRBV7-6
CDR3: CASSLVAGNTEAFF
DNA: TGTGCCAGCAGCTTAGTTGCAGGAAACACTGAAGCTTTCTTT

D: TRBD1
J: TRBJ1-2
size: -
V: TRBV30
CDR3: CAWSAGTAAYGYTF
DNA: TGTGCCTGGAGTGCAGGGACAGCAGCCTATGGCTACACCTTC

D: TRBD1
J: TRBJ2-7
size: -
V: TRBV28
CDR3: CASSEGQGYYEQYF
DNA: TGTGCCAGCAGTGAGGGACAGGGGTACTACGAGCAGTACTTC

D: -
J: TRBJ2-3
size: -
V: TRBV7-2
CDR3: CASSPFSGGGTDTQYF
DNA: TGTGCCAGCAGCCCCTTTAGCGGAGGAGGTACAGATACGCAGTATTTT

D: -
J: TRBJ1-1
size: few
V: TRBV2
CDR3: CASSGSQAAVGAEAFF
DNA: TGTGCCAGCAGTGGGTCACAGGCGGCGGTTGGGGCTGAAGCTTTCTTT

D: TRBD1
J: TRBJ1-2
size: once
V: TRBV10-3
CDR3: CATLLPGQDGGYTF
DNA: TGTGCCACCCTACTGCCGGGACAGGACGGGGGCTACACCTTC

D: -
J: TRBJ2-7
size: -
V: TRBV11-1
CDR3: CASSPGGGGSYEQYF
DNA: TGTGCCAGCAGCCCTGGGGGGGGCGGTTCCTACGAGCAGTACTTC

D: -
J: TRBJ2-7
size: once
V: TRBV6-6
CDR3: CASWEGQEQYF
DNA: TGTGCCAGCTGGGAGGGACAAGAGCAGTACTTC

D: -
J: TRBJ2-2
size: -
V: TRBV5-5
CDR3: CASRAGTPNTGELFF
DNA: TGTGCCAGCAGAGCCGGGACACCCAACACCGGGGAGCTGTTTTTT

D: -
J: TRBJ2-7
size: -
V: TRBV28
CDR3: CASSLVSYEQYF
DNA: TGTGCCAGCAGTTTGGTTAGCTACGAGCAGTACTTC

D: -
J: TRBJ2-2
size: -
V: TRBV19
CDR3: CASSISGRTGELFF
DNA: TGTGCCAGTAGTATTTCAGGGCGCACCGGGGAGCTGTTTTTT

D: TRBD1
J: TRBJ1-5
size: -
V: TRBV3-1/TRBV3-2
CDR3: CASSHRDRAGPQHF
DNA: TGTGCCAGCAGCCACCGGGACAGGGCTGGCCCACAGCATTTT

D: TRBD1
J: TRBJ1-1
size: -
V: TRBV7-9
CDR3: CASSFRTGGADTEAFF
DNA: TGTGCCAGCAGCTTCAGGACAGGGGGCGCGGACACTGAAGCTTTCTTT

D: TRBD2
J: TRBJ2-7
size: -
V: TRBV7-8
CDR3: CASNALVAGGGYEQYF
DNA: TGTGCCAGCAACGCCCTGGTAGCGGGGGGGGGTTACGAGCAGTACTTC

D: -
J: TRBJ1-5
size: -
V: TRBV19
CDR3: CASSMGQGAQPQHF
DNA: TGTGCCAGTAGTATGGGGCAGGGCGCCCAGCCCCAGCATTTT

D: TRBD2
J: TRBJ2-4
size: few
V: TRBV28
CDR3: CASSLFGLADTKNIQYF
DNA: TGTGCCAGCAGTTTATTCGGGCTAGCGGATACCAAAAACATTCAGTACTTC

D: -
J: TRBJ1-2
size: -
V: TRBV5-8
CDR3: CASSLEGGWNGYTF
DNA: TGTGCCAGCAGCTTGGAGGGAGGGTGGAATGGCTACACCTTC

D: TRBD2
J: TRBJ2-2
size: -
V: TRBV28
CDR3: CASTSWGGSDTGELFF
DNA: TGTGCCAGCACTTCCTGGGGCGGGAGTGACACCGGGGAGCTGTTTTTT

D: -
J: TRBJ2-1
size: -
V: TRBV12-5
CDR3: CASGKDRSGTTHNEQFF
DNA: TGTGCTAGTGGGAAGGACAGATCCGGGACTACGCACAATGAGCAGTTCTTC

D: -
J: TRBJ2-1
size: once
V: TRBV29-1
CDR3: CSVRTPSSYNEQFF
DNA: TGCAGCGTGAGGACACCCAGCTCCTACAATGAGCAGTTCTTC

D: -
J: TRBJ1-1
size: -
V: TRBV15
CDR3: CATSRVQGTGYEAFF
DNA: TGTGCCACCAGCAGAGTTCAGGGCACAGGGTATGAAGCTTTCTTT

D: TRBD2
J: TRBJ2-3
size: -
V: TRBV4-2
CDR3: CASGSAGGRAGTDTQYF
DNA: TGTGCCAGCGGATCAGCGGGGGGGAGGGCCGGCACAGATACGCAGTATTTT

D: TRBD2
J: TRBJ2-3
size: -
V: TRBV11-2
CDR3: CASSFGGTSGGGTQYF
DNA: TGTGCCAGCAGCTTTGGTGGGACTAGCGGGGGTGGCACGCAGTACTTT

D: -
J: TRBJ1-5
size: -
V: TRBV25-1
CDR3: CASSEWAVQVPQHF
DNA: TGTGCCAGCAGTGAATGGGCCGTCCAAGTGCCCCAGCATTTT

D: TRBD2
J: TRBJ2-7
size: -
V: TRBV5-1
CDR3: CASSLESGAHYEQYF
DNA: TGCGCCAGCAGCTTGGAGAGCGGGGCCCACTACGAGCAGTACTTC

D: -
J: TRBJ2-7
size: -
V: TRBV18
CDR3: CASSTLLGGGGYEQYF
DNA: TGTGCCAGCTCAACCCTCCTAGGGGGAGGGGGTTACGAGCAGTACTTC

D: -
J: TRBJ1-5
size: -
V: TRBV3-1/TRBV3-2
CDR3: CASSPQGFNQPQHF
DNA: TGTGCCAGCAGCCCCCAGGGGTTCAATCAGCCCCAGCATTTT

D: -
J: TRBJ1-1
size: -
V: TRBV7-3
CDR3: CASSGSGRGNTEAFF
DNA: TGTGCCAGCAGCGGGTCTGGTCGCGGGAACACTGAAGCTTTCTTT

D: TRBD2
J: TRBJ2-5
size: -
V: TRBV6-1
CDR3: CASSEGMRLAGNLLQETQYF
DNA: TGTGCCAGCAGTGAAGGAATGCGACTAGCGGGCAATCTACTCCAAGAGACCCAGTACTTC

D: -
J: TRBJ2-2
size: -
V: TRBV21-1
CDR3: CASSRPYRGGNTGELFF
DNA: TGTGCCAGCAGCAGGCCGTACAGGGGAGGGAACACCGGGGAGCTGTTTTTT

D: -
J: TRBJ2-3
size: -
V: TRBV4-3
CDR3: CASSRRGGPPADTQYF
DNA: TGCGCCAGCAGCCGCCGCGGTGGCCCCCCCGCAGATACGCAGTATTTT

D: TRBD2
J: TRBJ2-3
size: -
V: TRBV6-4
CDR3: CASSGGGATDTQYF
DNA: TGTGCCAGCAGTGGCGGGGGGGCCACAGATACGCAGTATTTT

D: TRBD2
J: TRBJ2-7
size: many
V: TRBV28
CDR3: CASSFQSLAGVSYEQYF
DNA: TGTGCCAGCAGTTTCCAAAGTCTAGCGGGAGTGTCCTACGAGCAGTACTTC

D: -
J: TRBJ2-7
size: -
V: TRBV4-2
CDR3: CASRGGDKQYF
DNA: TGTGCCAGCCGCGGGGGCGACAAGCAGTACTTC

D: -
J: TRBJ1-4
size: few
V: TRBV15
CDR3: CATSRDGGAQNEKLFF
DNA: TGTGCCACCAGCAGAGATGGAGGGGCCCAAAATGAAAAACTGTTTTTT

D: -
J: TRBJ1-3
size: -
V: TRBV30
CDR3: CAWSGRVFSGNTIYF
DNA: TGTGCCTGGAGTGGGAGGGTGTTCTCTGGAAACACCATATATTTT

D: -
J: TRBJ2-1
size: -
V: TRBV10-3
CDR3: CAITDSFGDEQFF
DNA: TGTGCCATCACGGACTCTTTCGGGGATGAGCAGTTCTTC

D: -
J: TRBJ2-1
size: -
V: TRBV5-4
CDR3: CASSSERRDEQFF
DNA: TGTGCCAGCAGCTCCGAGCGCCGGGATGAGCAGTTCTTC

D: -
J: TRBJ1-3
size: once
V: TRBV5-1
CDR3: CASSLEGGPPSGNTIYF
DNA: TGCGCCAGCAGCTTGGAAGGGGGTCCCCCCTCTGGAAACACCATATATTTT

D: TRBD2
J: TRBJ2-1
size: -
V: TRBV15
CDR3: CATSRGRLAGIEQFF
DNA: TGTGCCACCAGCAGGGGGAGACTAGCGGGTATTGAGCAGTTCTTC

D: TRBD1
J: TRBJ1-2
size: -
V: TRBV5-1
CDR3: CASSSYRGSDYGYTF
DNA: TGCGCCAGCAGCTCCTACAGGGGTTCGGACTATGGCTACACCTTC

D: TRBD1
J: TRBJ1-1
size: -
V: TRBV9
CDR3: CASSPNAQGQTEAFF
DNA: TGTGCCAGCAGCCCCAACGCCCAGGGACAGACTGAAGCTTTCTTT

D: -
J: TRBJ2-3
size: -
V: TRBV5-1
CDR3: CASSLGGASGTDTQYF
DNA: TGCGCCAGCAGCTTGGGGGGAGCATCCGGCACAGATACGCAGTATTTT

D: TRBD1
J: TRBJ2-1
size: -
V: TRBV7-2
CDR3: CASSLGPQGVGNEQFF
DNA: TGTGCCAGCAGCTTAGGGCCCCAGGGGGTGGGAAATGAGCAGTTCTTC